This T cell receptor (beta chain) was recorded in a study of spatial heterogeneity in lung cancer. Turning to the study itself: Where they were available, follow-up PBMC samples were sequenced, at a median of around 26 months after resection. Among detected sequences, beta-chain ones consistently exceeded alpha-chain ones in number.

The CDR3 has 14 residues. Germline lookup yields CDR1 SGHTA and CDR2 FQGNSA. Trimming stripped 4 bases from V and 7 bases from J, with 13 bases between. Turning to this clonotype: Its target is not known.

Every cDNA TCR molecule received its own unique molecular identifier. TCRdb re-called the 5' RACE reads with MiXCR, one entry per CDR3 protein. There are around 110,000 distinct CDR3 sequences in the sample; 9% to 15% occur only once, and approximately 16% lies in the top ten. As to time point: blood at routine non-recurrence follow-up after resection. Unsorted whole RNA from tumor, nontumor lung or frozen PBMC underwent sequencing. Study results and caveats: Ubiquitous, expanded tumor-derived TCRs were more frequently observed in blood at resection than at follow-up.

This sequence joins TRBV7-2 and TRBJ1-4; no clear D gene. This material consisted of PBMCs, taken at follow-up. The origin of this receptor is a male donor with early-stage non-small cell lung cancer. The CDR3 coding sequence is TGTGCCAGCAGCTCGCAGCCGGGAGGTGAAAAACTGTTTTTT. This encodes CASSSQPGGEKLFF.